The source of this TCR beta chain is a study of CD8 T cells in ankylosing spondylitis. Making the TCR beta libraries involved quantitative 5'-RACE with molecular barcodes. TCRdb called the 5' RACE reads again in MiXCR, with one record for every CDR3 protein. This table has roughly 700,000 distinct CDR3 sequences, roughly 19% appearing once. Per the germline V gene, CDR1 is SGHAT and CDR2 is FQNNGV. CDR3 length: 15 residues. Trimming removed 1 base from V and 1 base from J, with 8 bases in between. Study-wide results and limits: A number of the motif variants had already been described in reactive arthritis synovial fluid and blood. What seemed typical of ankylosing spondylitis blood was a TCR beta motif built from under 10 highly homologous variants.

For this clonotype: Its matching antigen is unknown.

The chain employs TRBV11-2 and TRBJ1-5; no reliable D call. The sample was blood, either unsorted or a sorted T cell fraction (not recorded which). This receptor was obtained from a male donor with ankylosing spondylitis. The DNA of the CDR3 is TGTGCCAGCAGCTTAGGCGTGGTAAGCAATCAGCCCCAGCATTTT. Translated, it gives CASSLGVVSNQPQHF.